The next 32 T cell receptor beta chains were all read from a single sample in a study of CD8+ T cells in alopecia areata. Pooled cutaneous lymph node cells were sorted using CD4, CD8alpha, NKG2D, NKG2ACE and other markers. Extracted from the samples, RNA was reverse transcribed into cDNA to serve as the sequencing template. Data came from immunoSEQ multiplex PCR; TCRdb stores just in-frame clones and leaves some out. The sample holds more than 250,000 clones, and no clone turns up only once. Sequencing was done on a sample of CD4+ T cells sorted from a lymph node. All receptors come from a C3H/HeJ mouse with alopecia areata. Strain haplotype at MHC: H2-k.

This clone was seen a few times. Gene names are mouse gene names. The CDR3 is cut off 4 residues early in the read; its end comes from the germline J gene. This chain links TRBV5 with TRBJ1-2; TRBD1 aligns across 7 bases. Looked up from germline, CDR1 is LGHNA and CDR2 is YNLKQL (reference sequence). This CDR3 contains 15 residues. After removal of 0 bases from V and 2 bases from J, the junction contained 3 bases not matched to a gene. CDR3 sequence: CASSQDGRGNSDYTF. The part of the CDR3 DNA that was read is TGTGCCAGCAGCCAAGACGGCAGGGGGAACTCC.

In its sample, this clone was seen a few times. Each gene name is a mouse one. Read coverage stops 4 residues before the CDR3 terminus; the germline J gene supplies the remainder. The chain combines TRBV14 with TRBJ2-5; weak D call: TRBD1 (5 bases). The V and J ends lost 2 bases and 1 base respectively, with 8 bases between them. Germline V lookup: CDR1 SGHDT, CDR2 FRDEAV. This CDR3 is 14 amino acids long. This CDR3 reads CASSLGHYQDTQYF. The DNA read from the CDR3 is TGTGCCAGCAGTTTAGGACATTACCAAGAC. Together with reference TRBV14 and TRBJ2-5, the CDR3 gives the full variable domain: EAGVTQSPRYAVLQEGQAVSFWCDPISGHDTLYWYQQPRDQGPQLLVYFRDEAVIDNSQLPSDRFSAVRPKGTNSTLKIQSAKQGDTATYLCASSLGHYQDTQYFGPGTRLLVL.

This clone was counted only a few times. Gene names follow the mouse nomenclature. The read terminates 4 residues before the CDR3 end, so the remaining end is supplied by the germline J gene. The rearrangement links TRBV13-2 to TRBJ2-1; 8 bases are a match to TRBD2. The germline V gene has CDR1 NNHNN and CDR2 SYGAGS (reference sequence). This CDR3 region has 15 residues. The CDR3 spells CASGDARGGAAEQFF. The sequenced CDR3 bases are TGTGCCAGCGGTGATGCGAGGGGGGGGGCGGCT.

Concerning this clone: Genes here carry mouse names. The read falls 4 residues short of the CDR3 end, and the missing part is taken from the germline J gene. This same CDR3 is encoded by further DNA sequences in the sample. The chain joins TRBV13-1 to TRBJ2-5, with 7 bases fitting TRBD2. The junction had 2 bases not matched to a gene; V was cut back by 1 base and J by 3 bases. The germline CDR1 and CDR2 sequences are NSHNY and SYGAGN. The CDR3 contains 14 residues. The CDR3 loop is CASSDHWGQDTQYF. Incomplete CDR3 DNA: TGTGCCAGCAGTGATCACTGGGGACAAGAC.

As regards this clone: The listed genes are named as in mouse. With the read ending 4 residues before the CDR3 end, the germline J gene is used to fill in that end. J is TRBJ2-1 and V is TRBV13-1; 12 bases are a match to TRBD2. Germline CDR1 NSHNY, CDR2 SYGAGN. This CDR3 contains 15 residues. V gave up 0 bases and J gave up 6 bases; unmatched junction bases: 1. The CDR3 loop is CASSDGGLGGAEQFF. CDR3 DNA (partial): TGTGCCAGCAGTGATGGGGGACTGGGGGGTGCT.

Concerning this clone: Gene names are mouse gene names. The CDR3 end lies 4 residues beyond the end of the read and is filled in from the germline J gene. The V gene is TRBV31, the J gene TRBJ2-3; D possibly corresponds to TRBD1 (6 bases). This CDR3 has 14 amino acids. Between the trimmed V and J ends, which lost 1 base and 1 base, there was a span of 9 bases. Germline V gene sequence: CDR1 GKSSPN, CDR2 SITVG. CDR3 residues: CAWSPKGGAETLYF. The sequenced part of the CDR3 DNA is TGTGCCTGGAGTCCAAAGGGGGGTGCAGAA.

This clone came up a few times. A much larger clone differs from this one at a single base, so this may be a read error. Any gene name here is a mouse gene name. Other DNA sequences from this sample encode an identical CDR3 as well. CDR3 in amino acids: CASRGQPNSDYTF. The sequenced part of the CDR3 DNA is TGTGCCAGCAGGGGACAGCCAAACTCC. The chain couples TRBV13-1 to TRBJ1-2, with 7 bases that match TRBD1. The CDR3 end is not reached by the read, which stops 4 residues before it; the germline J gene fills it in. Per the germline V gene, CDR1 is NSHNY and CDR2 is SYGAGN. CDR3 length: 13 residues. V dropped 5 bases and J dropped 0; count of bases not matched to a gene: 1.

Turning to this clone: Mouse names are used for the genes. The CDR3 goes on 4 residues after the read ends, and that part is filled in from the germline J gene. At the DNA level, this CDR3 is encoded by other sequences in the same sample as well. The chain recombines TRBV19 with TRBJ2-5; 11 bases line up with TRBD1. Trimming at V came to 4 bases and at J to 3 bases, leaving 1 base not matched to a gene. Germline CDR1 FNHDT, CDR2 SITEND (reference sequence). This CDR3 contains 14 residues. CDR3 DNA, as far as it was read: TGTGCCAGCAGTCGGGACAGGGGGCAAGAC. It is translated as CASSRDRGQD. The entire CDR3 is CASSRDRGQDTQYF.

Concerning this clone itself: Gene and germline names: mouse. The read halts 4 residues ahead of the CDR3 end, with the missing end drawn from the germline J gene. The V call is TRBV14, the J call TRBJ1-2; TRBD1 aligns across 7 bases. Germline CDR1 is SGHDT and CDR2 is FRDEAV. The CDR3 runs 13 residues. The ends lost 8 bases at V and 0 bases at J; junction bases unmatched: 4. CDR3 sequence reads: CARKGQTNSDYTF. CDR3 DNA (partial): TGTGCCAGGAAGGGACAGACAAACTCC.

The sample holds a few counts of this clone. At one of its ends the junction is not consistent with the germline gene, which may arise from a read error. Mouse germline and gene names are used. The read gets to within 4 residues of the CDR3 end, and the germline J gene fills in the rest. The chain couples TRBV17 to TRBJ1-1, with a possible D match to TRBD1 (5 bases). Germline CDR1 MNHDT, CDR2 YYDKIL. CDR3 size: 13 residues. This chain's CDR3 is CATSEDKNTEVFF. The sequenced CDR3 bases are TGTGCTACCAGTGAGGACAAAAACACA.

Comment on this clone: Gene and germline names: mouse. The read comes to an end 4 residues before the CDR3 does, leaving the germline J gene to fill in the end. The sample contains more than one DNA sequence encoding this CDR3. The chain carries TRBV5 and TRBJ1-1, with D possibly matching TRBD1 (6 bases). Germline CDR1 reads LGHNA; CDR2 reads YNLKQL (reference sequence). The CDR3 contains 14 residues. Trimming removed 1 base at V and 1 base at J, with 7 bases between. CDR3 bases read: TGTGCCAGCAGCCAAGTGGGACAAAACACA. This codes for CASSQVGQNT. The full CDR3 protein is CASSQVGQNTEVFF.

This clone was counted between two and nine times. Germline and genes: mouse. Read coverage stops 4 residues before the CDR3 terminus; the germline J gene supplies the remainder. The chain has TRBV13-1 and TRBJ2-1; TRBD2 matches 7 bases. Trimming cost V 3 bases and J 1 base; bases outside gene matches: 4. Germline V gene data show CDR1 as NSHNY and CDR2 as SYGAGN. The CDR3 totals 15 residues. CDR3 bases read: TGTGCCAGCAGTGGCTCTGGGGGAAACTATGCT. Translated: CASSGSGGNYA. The CDR3 in full is CASSGSGGNYAEQFF.

Concerning this clone: This clone may be a read error of a much larger clone one base away. Genes and germline come from the mouse. CDR3 DNA (partial): TGTGCCAGCAGTGGGACAGGGGGCGGCTCC. Protein sequence: CASSGTGGGS. The whole CDR3 protein reads CASSGTGGGSDYTF. This chain connects TRBV19 to TRBJ1-2; 12 nucleotides align to TRBD1. The sequenced fragment ends 4 residues before the CDR3 boundary, so the rest is inferred from the germline J gene. Per germline, CDR1 FNHDT and CDR2 SITEND (reference sequence). J lost 4 bases, V lost 4 bases, and 2 bases had no gene match. The CDR3 runs 14 residues. The whole variable domain, filled in from reference TRBV19 and TRBJ1-2, reads GGIITQTPKFLIGQEGQKLTLKCQQNFNHDTMYWYRQDSGKGLRLIYYSITENDLQKGDLSEGYDASREKKSSFSLTVTSAQKNEMAVFLCASSGTGGGSDYTFGSGTRLLVI.

A note on this clone: The gene symbols are mouse symbols. Read coverage stops 4 residues before the CDR3 terminus; the germline J gene supplies the remainder. The chain is built from TRBV13-1 and TRBJ2-4; D may be TRBD2 (7 bases). In germline, CDR1 is NSHNY, CDR2 SYGAGN. The length of the CDR3 is 14 residues. CDR3 in amino acids: CASSVGGGENTLYF. The sequenced CDR3 bases are TGTGCCAGCAGTGTGGGAGGGGGGGAAAAC.

This clone was seen more than once but under ten times. The gene names given are mouse names. The CDR3 end lies 4 residues beyond the end of the read and is filled in from the germline J gene. The chain recombines TRBV13-1 with TRBJ2-1; 8 bases are shared with TRBD2. V was pared by 1 base and J by 0 bases, with 3 bases of the junction left unmatched. Germline loops: CDR1 NSHNY, CDR2 SYGAGN. The CDR3 is 16 amino acids. The sequenced CDR3 bases are TGTGCCAGCAGTGATCTGGGGGGCAATAACTATGCT. This sequence encodes CASSDLGGNNYA. The full-length CDR3 reads as CASSDLGGNNYAEQFF.

As regards this clone: Each gene name is a mouse one. The missing CDR3 end, 4 residues past where the read stops, is filled in from the germline J gene. The same CDR3 arises from other DNA sequences in this sample as well. The rearrangement uses TRBV31 and TRBJ2-2; the D gene is possibly TRBD2 (6 bases). Germline CDR1 and CDR2: GKSSPN and SITVG. This CDR3 is 14 amino acids long. V was trimmed by 1 base and J by 0 bases, leaving 6 bases between them. CDR3 DNA, as far as it was read: TGTGCCTGGAGTCGGGGGGCAAACACCGGG. Its translation is CAWSRGANTG. The CDR3 reads in full as CAWSRGANTGQLYF.

For this clone: The germline and genes are mouse ones. Sequencing ends 4 residues short of the CDR3 end; the germline J gene provides the rest. The chain is built from TRBV4 and TRBJ2-1; TRBD2 agrees at 9 bases. The V gene end was trimmed by 5 bases and the J gene end by 2 bases; junction bases not matched to a gene: 4. CDR1 LGHDT and CDR2 YNNKQL come from the germline V gene (reference sequence). The CDR3 has 15 amino acids. Incomplete CDR3 DNA: TGTGCCAGCAGCCCCCGGGACTGGGACTATGCT. Its protein is CASSPRDWDYA. The entire CDR3 protein is CASSPRDWDYAEQFF.

In regard to this clone: Genes and germline come from the mouse. The CDR3 end lies 4 residues beyond the end of the read and is filled in from the germline J gene. The rearrangement joins TRBV16 to TRBJ1-2, with a tentative D call TRBD1 (6 bases). CDR3 length: 14 amino acids. Trimming removed 5 bases from V and 0 bases from J, with 10 bases in between. Germline V lookup: CDR1 SGHSA, CDR2 FRNQAP. CDR3 in amino acids: CASSNGTTNSDYTF. Incomplete CDR3 DNA: TGTGCAAGCAGCAACGGGACAACAAACTCC.

This clone was seen many times. The germline and genes are mouse ones. The CDR3 bases that were read are TGTGCCAGCTCTCGGGACAGGGGAAACTCC. Protein: CASSRDRGNS. The whole CDR3 is CASSRDRGNSDYTF. This sequence joins TRBV12-1 and TRBJ1-2; 10 bases fit TRBD1. The DNA ends 4 residues before the CDR3 does, and the rest of the CDR3 is filled in from the germline J gene. This CDR3 is built from 14 residues. The V and J ends lost 2 bases and 1 base, in that order; junction bases with no gene match: 0. CDR1 and CDR2 from the germline V gene are SGHSN and HYEKVE.

A few counts support this clone. The germline and genes are mouse ones. The CDR3 goes on 4 residues after the read ends, and that part is filled in from the germline J gene. The J gene is TRBJ1-1, the V gene TRBV13-3; TRBD1 matches 7 bases. In germline, CDR1 is NNHDY, CDR2 SYVADS. The CDR3 runs 13 residues. Partial CDR3 DNA: TGTGCCAGCAGGGAGTCCGGGACAGAA. It codes for CASRESGTE. The whole CDR3 region reads CASRESGTEEVFF.

Worth noting for this clone: Genes here carry mouse names. The read falls 4 residues short of the CDR3 end, and the missing part is taken from the germline J gene. V and J are TRBV5 and TRBJ2-1; D remains ambiguous. CDR1 is LGHNA and CDR2 is YNLKQL in the germline V gene (reference sequence). The CDR3 sequence is 15 residues long. V was cut by 0 bases and J by 1 base, with 7 bases left in between. Here the CDR3 reads CASSQEPANYAEQFF. The CDR3 DNA, read in part, is TGTGCCAGCAGCCAAGAGCCTGCCAACTATGCT.

A few counts support this clone. Genes and germline are mouse. The CDR3 is cut off 3 residues early in the read; its end comes from the germline J gene. The sample carries other DNA sequences with the same CDR3. The chain uses TRBV1 and TRBJ1-6; D is perhaps TRBD1 (5 bases). TRBJ1-6 is an ORF for which the function is uncertain. V was cut by 1 base and J by 7 bases, with 8 bases left in between. The CDR3 sequence is 14 residues long. In germline, CDR1 is NSQYPW, CDR2 LRSPGD (reference sequence). CDR3 region: CTCSAGGGNSPLYF. CDR3 bases read: TGCACCTGCAGTGCAGGGGGGGGGAATTCGCCC.

Only a few counts were recorded for this clone. The genes and germline here are from mouse. The CDR3 end is not reached by the read, which stops 4 residues before it; the germline J gene fills it in. The J gene is TRBJ2-1, the V gene TRBV13-1, with 10 bases fitting TRBD2. V shed 3 bases, J shed 1 base, and the junction held 7 bases outside the gene matches. The CDR3 extends over 17 amino acids. Germline V lookup: CDR1 NSHNY, CDR2 SYGAGN. Partial CDR3 DNA: TGTGCCAGCAGTGGGAGGACTGGGGGCCTCAACTATGCT. Translated: CASSGRTGGLNYA. The CDR3 in full is CASSGRTGGLNYAEQFF.

About this clone itself: Mouse gene names and germline throughout. With the read ending 4 residues before the CDR3 end, the germline J gene is used to fill in that end. This chain joins TRBV13-3 and TRBJ1-1; maybe TRBD1 (6 bases). V was pared by 2 bases and J by 1 base, with 9 bases between. This CDR3 comprises 14 residues. Germline CDR1 is NNHDY and CDR2 is SYVADS. The DNA read from the CDR3 is TGTGCCAGCAGTGAGGGACAACAAAACACA. Its protein is CASSEGQQNT. The full-length CDR3 reads as CASSEGQQNTEVFF.

A word on this clone: The gene symbols are mouse symbols. The DNA ends 4 residues before the CDR3 does, and the rest of the CDR3 is filled in from the germline J gene. The same CDR3 is also encoded by other DNA sequences in this sample. This chain uses TRBV19 with TRBJ2-2; D is possibly TRBD1 (6 bases). Germline CDR1 and CDR2: FNHDT and SITEND (reference sequence). This CDR3 spans 13 amino acids. Trimming removed 6 bases from V and 1 base from J, with 7 bases in between. The sequenced part of the CDR3 DNA is TGTGCCAGCACCAGGGGAAACACCGGG. This sequence encodes CASTRGNTG. The full CDR3 is CASTRGNTGQLYF. The complete variable domain, with remaining parts taken from reference TRBV19 and TRBJ2-2, reads GGIITQTPKFLIGQEGQKLTLKCQQNFNHDTMYWYRQDSGKGLRLIYYSITENDLQKGDLSEGYDASREKKSSFSLTVTSAQKNEMAVFLCASTRGNTGQLYFGEGSKLTVL.

This clone was detected only a few times. Mouse names are used for the genes. Coverage ceases 4 residues before the CDR3 finishes, and the germline J gene fills in the end. This CDR3 is also generated by other DNA sequences in the sample. The chain couples TRBV13-1 to TRBJ2-5; possibly TRBD1 for D (5 bases). V lost 2 bases and J lost 3, with 7 bases in between. Germline V gene data show CDR1 as NSHNY and CDR2 as SYGAGN. The CDR3 loop spans 13 amino acids. The CDR3 bases that were read are TGTGCCAGCAGTGAGGACAAGCAAGAC. Protein: CASSEDKQD. The entire CDR3 protein is CASSEDKQDTQYF.

This clone was seen a handful of times. Any gene name here is a mouse gene name. The read comes to an end 4 residues before the CDR3 does, leaving the germline J gene to fill in the end. V usage is TRBV19 and J usage is TRBJ2-7, with 10 positions matching TRBD2. The germline V gene encodes CDR1 FNHDT and CDR2 SITEND (reference sequence). The CDR3 is made up of 15 amino acids. Partial CDR3 DNA: TGTGCCAGCAGCAATCGGGACTGGGGATTTTAT. This encodes CASSNRDWGFY. The CDR3 in full is CASSNRDWGFYEQYF.

A remark on this clone: A much larger clonotype is one base distant, so this may be a read error. The genes and germline here are from mouse. The read terminates 4 residues ahead of where the CDR3 ends, so the germline J gene completes it. This sequence joins TRBV5 and TRBJ1-2; D gene unclear. This CDR3 is built from 13 residues. In germline, CDR1 is LGHNA, CDR2 YNLKQL (reference sequence). V was trimmed by 2 bases and J by 0 bases, leaving 4 bases between them. CDR3 DNA, as far as it was read: TGTGCCAGCAGCCAAAAAACAAACTCC. Translating it yields CASSQKTNS. In full, the CDR3 is CASSQKTNSDYTF.

This clone has just a few counts. Gene names are mouse gene names. Sequencing ends 4 residues short of the CDR3 end; the germline J gene provides the rest. This chain uses TRBV13-1 with TRBJ2-2; tentatively, D is TRBD1 (6 bases). Germline V lookup: CDR1 NSHNY, CDR2 SYGAGN. This CDR3 is built from 14 residues. Trimming pared 5 bases from V and 0 bases from J, leaving 8 bases between. The CDR3 sequence is CASRDSTNTGQLYF. The CDR3 bases that were read are TGTGCCAGCAGGGACAGCACAAACACCGGG.

On this clone: Gene names and germline match the mouse. Read coverage stops 4 residues before the CDR3 terminus; the germline J gene supplies the remainder. The chain carries TRBV19 and TRBJ2-1, with TRBD2 identical over 8 bases. The CDR3 loop spans 16 amino acids. V lost 4 bases to trimming and J lost 1 base; unmatched junction nucleotides: 7. Germline lookup yields CDR1 FNHDT and CDR2 SITEND (reference sequence). The sequenced part of the CDR3 DNA is TGTGCCAGCAGTCCCCCTTGGGGGGGGAACTATGCT. It specifies CASSPPWGGNYA. The complete CDR3 protein is CASSPPWGGNYAEQFF.

The table lists this clone with many counts. Gene names denote mouse genes. The read gets to within 4 residues of the CDR3 end, and the germline J gene fills in the rest. The chain recombines TRBV17 with TRBJ2-3, with TRBD2 matching 12 bases. J gave up 3 bases and V 4 bases, and 5 bases lay outside the gene matches. This CDR3 contains 16 residues. The germline CDR1 and CDR2 sequences are MNHDT and YYDKIL. CDR3 loop: CASSKDWGGAAETLYF. The sequenced CDR3 bases are TGTGCTAGCAGTAAAGACTGGGGGGGCGCGGCAGAA.

Turning to this clone: Gene names denote mouse genes. The CDR3 is cut off 4 residues early in the read; its end comes from the germline J gene. V is TRBV29 and J is TRBJ1-2; 7 bases agree with TRBD1. V lost 5 bases and J lost 4; bases outside the gene matches: 4. Germline lookup yields CDR1 MSHET and CDR2 SYDVDS. The CDR3 is made up of 13 amino acids. CDR3 in amino acids: CASSATGFSDYTF. CDR3 DNA, as far as it was read: TGTGCTAGCAGTGCGACAGGGTTCTCC.